This T cell receptor (beta chain) was captured by sequencing in a study of PD-1 blockade in classical Hodgkin lymphoma. The data were produced by immunoSEQ multiplex PCR, yet TCRdb's version contains in-frame clones alone and is incomplete. The sample shows 100,000 to 130,000 clones, 80% to 90% of them seen only once. Study observations and caveats: Prior to therapy, complete responders displayed diversity much like that of newly diagnosed patients.

The V gene's germline CDR1 is MNHNS and CDR2 SASEGT. The CDR3 extends over 14 amino acids. The V end was cut by 4 bases, the J end by 4 bases, with 10 bases between. Each and every patient relapsed after autologous stem cell transplantation, and patients got differing brentuximab vedotin exposure. About this clone itself: Its antigen remains unknown.

The specimen comprised peripheral blood mononuclear cells (PBMCs), sampled before the second cycle of nivolumab. The gene calls are TRBV6-1 and TRBJ1-4; D ambiguous. This clonotype was sampled from a human donor with classical Hodgkin lymphoma. CDR3 residues: CASSGQGFNEKLFF. In DNA form, the CDR3 reads TGTGCCAGCAGTGGACAAGGTTTTAATGAAAAACTGTTTTTT.